The rows below give T cell receptor beta chains drawn from one sample of a study of Graves' ophthalmopathy and Graves' hyperthyroidism. Each CDR3 protein gets one entry after TCRdb re-called the multiplex PCR reads with MiXCR. The data contain around 1,000,000 distinct CDR3 sequences, about 35% of them singletons. Source material: peripheral blood or thyroid tissue (not recorded which). These TCRs come from an adult man with Graves' hyperthyroidism. CDR3s include the opening cysteine and the closing phenylalanine or tryptophan. The order of the fields is J gene, CDR3 length, D gene, V gene, clone size, CDR3 protein, CDR3 DNA. A D gene is named only where the DNA matches it firmly. Clone size appears in some rows only: once, few, many, or a class for an expanded clone.

TRBJ1-2	15	-	TRBV4-3	many	CASSQDQPGHYGYTF	TGCGCCAGCAGCCAAGATCAGCCAGGTCACTATGGCTACACCTTC
TRBJ2-2	13	TRBD1	TRBV29-1	-	CSVRDSDTGELFF	TGCAGCGTCCGGGACAGCGACACCGGGGAGCTGTTTTTT
TRBJ2-7	15	TRBD2	TRBV12-3/TRBV12-4	-	CASSFGLAEDYEQYF	TGTGCCAGCAGCTTCGGACTAGCGGAGGACTACGAGCAGTACTTC
TRBJ1-1	15	-	TRBV13	many	CASSRREAGNTEAFF	TGTGCCAGCAGCCGCAGGGAGGCAGGGAACACTGAAGCTTTCTTT
TRBJ2-7	14	TRBD1	TRBV7-2	many	CASSIRTGRNEQYF	TGTGCCAGCAGCATAAGGACAGGGAGGAACGAGCAGTACTTC
TRBJ1-1	15	TRBD1	TRBV15	-	CATSRDPAGGGEAFF	TGTGCCACCAGCAGAGACCCAGCAGGGGGTGGTGAAGCTTTCTTT
TRBJ2-2	17	TRBD2	TRBV19	few	CASRMKMTSGYTGELFF	TGTGCCAGTAGAATGAAAATGACTAGCGGATACACCGGGGAGCTGTTTTTT
TRBJ1-6	14	TRBD1	TRBV15	-	CATEVGTGNSPLHF	TGTGCCACCGAAGTTGGGACAGGGAATTCACCCCTCCACTTT
TRBJ2-7	12	-	TRBV12-3/TRBV12-4	-	CASGYDGNEQYF	TGTGCTAGTGGTTACGACGGGAACGAGCAGTACTTC
TRBJ2-6	16	-	TRBV29-1	-	CSVTAADSSGANVLTF	TGCAGCGTGACAGCGGCAGACTCTTCTGGGGCCAACGTCCTGACTTTC
TRBJ1-2	14	-	TRBV7-9	-	CASSLLGGPAGYTF	TGTGCCAGCAGCTTACTGGGAGGACCTGCTGGCTACACCTTC
TRBJ2-7	12	TRBD1	TRBV20-1	once	CSARPGQGEQYF	TGCAGTGCTAGGCCGGGACAGGGGGAGCAGTACTTC
TRBJ2-7	15	-	TRBV18	-	CASSPPPGASYEQYF	TGTGCCAGCTCACCACCCCCTGGGGCCAGCTACGAGCAGTACTTC
TRBJ2-5	16	-	TRBV7-7	many	CASSPRLGPKQETQYF	TGTGCCAGCAGCCCCCGCCTCGGACCTAAACAAGAGACCCAGTACTTC
TRBJ1-2	14	-	TRBV5-4	many	CASSFAGKDYGYTF	TGTGCCAGCAGCTTTGCCGGGAAAGACTATGGCTACACCTTC
TRBJ2-2	14	-	TRBV2	many	CASSSSGRAGELFF	TGTGCCAGCAGTTCGTCGGGTAGAGCCGGGGAGCTGTTTTTT
TRBJ2-2	17	TRBD1	TRBV13	few	CASSASDRARDTGELFF	TGTGCCAGCAGCGCGAGTGACAGGGCCAGGGACACCGGGGAGCTGTTTTTT
TRBJ1-2	12	-	TRBV10-3	-	CAISSPGYGYTF	TGTGCCATCAGTTCGCCAGGTTATGGCTACACCTTC
TRBJ2-7	13	-	TRBV9	-	CASSYRYFDEQYF	TGTGCCAGCAGTTACAGGTATTTCGACGAGCAGTACTTC
TRBJ2-3	12	-	TRBV24-1	-	CATSGTPDTQYF	TGTGCCACCAGTGGGACACCAGATACGCAGTATTTT
TRBJ1-2	16	TRBD1	TRBV4-1	many	CASSQEGTQGARGYTF	TGCGCCAGCAGCCAAGAGGGGACGCAGGGGGCGCGTGGCTACACCTTC
TRBJ1-2	15	-	TRBV7-8	many	CASSLLASGSYGYTF	TGTGCCAGCAGCTTGCTTGCCTCCGGATCCTATGGCTACACCTTC
TRBJ2-2	15	-	TRBV10-3	few	CASSADQGYGGELFF	TGTGCCAGCAGTGCGGATCAGGGTTATGGCGGGGAGCTGTTTTTT
TRBJ1-6	15	-	TRBV19	many	CAIKWSHRDSSPLHF	TGTGCCATCAAATGGTCGCACAGGGATAGTTCACCCCTCCACTTT
TRBJ1-2	13	-	TRBV29-1	many	CSVEGQINYGYTF	TGCAGCGTTGAAGGACAGATTAACTATGGCTACACCTTC
TRBJ1-1	16	-	TRBV5-1	many	CASSPRLEGMNTEAFF	TGCGCCAGCAGCCCACGGTTGGAGGGAATGAACACTGAAGCTTTCTTT
TRBJ1-5	15	TRBD1	TRBV12-3/TRBV12-4	many	CASSSWGQTAQPQHF	TGTGCCAGTAGCAGTTGGGGACAGACGGCGCAGCCCCAGCATTTT
TRBJ2-5	14	-	TRBV2	once	CASSNGGLNQPQYF	TGTGCCAGCAGCAATGGAGGGTTAAATCAGCCCCAGTACTTC
TRBJ2-7	12	-	TRBV20-1	few	CSATGNPYEQYF	TGCAGTGCTACCGGAAACCCCTACGAGCAGTACTTC
TRBJ2-3	14	-	TRBV20-1	-	CSASDGGAPDTQYF	TGCAGTGCTAGTGATGGGGGGGCCCCAGATACGCAGTATTTT
TRBJ1-6	14	-	TRBV7-9	-	CASRDAGEFSPLHF	TGTGCTAGCCGCGATGCCGGGGAATTTTCACCCCTCCACTTT
TRBJ1-2	15	TRBD1	TRBV7-2	-	CASSPQNRGNYGYTF	TGTGCCAGCAGCCCTCAAAACAGGGGAAACTATGGCTACACCTTC